The 17 T cell receptor beta chains below come from one sample, sequenced in a study of OX40 agonist ivuxolimab in advanced cancers. Sequenced by immunoSEQ multiplex PCR; TCRdb stores in-frame clones only, minus some. The profile shows about 70,000 clones, roughly 88% of them singletons. The source was CD4+ or CD8+ T cells sorted from blood, collected in a trial of the OX40 agonist ivuxolimab. These receptors were taken from an adult with an advanced solid tumor such as melanoma, head and neck, liver or kidney cancer.

The genes are TRBV6-5 and TRBJ2-7; 11 positions match TRBD2. Germline CDR1 MNHEY, CDR2 SVGAGI. The CDR3 length is 14 residues. J gave up 7 bases and V 5 bases, and 7 bases lay outside the gene matches. CDR3 residues: CASSRSGRAGEQYF. The CDR3 DNA reads as TGTGCCAGCAGTCGTAGCGGGAGGGCCGGAGAGCAGTACTTC.

The chain recombines TRBV2 with TRBJ2-7; 8 positions agree with TRBD1. This CDR3 comprises 13 residues. J lost 1 base, V lost 6 bases, and 2 bases had no gene match. Germline CDR1 SNHLY, CDR2 FYNNEI. CDR3 loop: CASRDRESYEQYF. CDR3 sequence (DNA): TGTGCCAGCAGGGACAGGGAATCCTACGAGCAGTACTTC.

The chain recombines TRBV7-2 with TRBJ2-1, with TRBD2 identical over 12 bases. The trim removed 3 bases at V and 8 bases at J, leaving 5 bases unmatched. Germline V gene data show CDR1 as SGHTA and CDR2 as FQGNSA. CDR3 length: 15 amino acids. The CDR3 sequence is CASSFPTSGSDEQFF. The CDR3 nucleotides are TGTGCCAGCAGCTTCCCGACTAGCGGGAGTGATGAGCAGTTCTTC.

The chain uses TRBV2 and TRBJ1-5; D is perhaps TRBD1 (5 bases). The CDR3 contains 14 residues. With 8 bases removed from V and 7 bases from J, the gap between germline ends came to 18 bases. In germline, CDR1 is SNHLY, CDR2 FYNNEI. The CDR3 loop is CASADLAGNQPQHF. The CDR3 coding sequence is TGTGCCAGCGCCGACCTGGCAGGGAACCAGCCCCAGCATTTT.

The chain employs TRBV9 and TRBJ2-2; TRBD1 or TRBD2 may be the D gene (5 bases each). V was shortened by 4 bases and J by 7 bases, with 17 bases between the two germline ends. This CDR3 comprises 15 residues. The germline CDR1 and CDR2 sequences are SGDLS and YYNGEE. CDR3: CASSPHRDRGGELFF. In DNA, the CDR3 is TGTGCCAGCAGCCCCCATCGGGACCGGGGCGGGGAGCTGTTTTTT.

The rearrangement links TRBV10-3 to TRBJ2-3; 10 bases map to TRBD2. The CDR3 covers 15 residues. V lost 10 bases to trimming and J lost 2 bases; unmatched junction nucleotides: 9. CDR1 and CDR2 (germline): ENHRY, SYGVKD. The CDR3 spells CATGLSGGYTDTQYF. CDR3 in DNA: TGTGCCACCGGACTTAGCGGGGGGTACACAGATACGCAGTATTTT.

This chain links TRBV5-4 with TRBJ1-2, with TRBD1 matching 7 bases. The length of the CDR3 is 14 residues. The germline V gene has CDR1 SGHNT and CDR2 YYREEE (reference sequence). The V and J ends lost 4 bases and 6 bases, in that order; junction bases with no gene match: 9. The CDR3 spells CASSRSGQANGYTF. The CDR3 nucleotides read TGTGCCAGCAGCCGATCCGGACAGGCGAATGGCTACACCTTC.

V gene TRBV9 combines with J gene TRBJ2-3; TRBD2 might be the D (6 bases). This CDR3 contains 13 residues. Per germline, CDR1 SGDLS and CDR2 YYNGEE. Trimming took off 4 bases at V and 3 bases at J, with 9 bases between the two ends. DNA of the CDR3: TGTGCCAGCAGCTCTGGGGGGACAGATACGCAGTATTTT. This sequence encodes CASSSGGTDTQYF.

The chain employs TRBV7-9 and TRBJ1-1; TRBD1 is a possible D gene (6 bases). The CDR3 loop spans 15 amino acids. Trimming stripped 5 bases from V and 6 bases from J, with 19 bases between. CDR1 and CDR2 (germline): SEHNR, FQNEAQ (reference sequence). This CDR3 is CASSNPGHNVAEAFF. The CDR3 bases are TGTGCCAGCAGCAATCCGGGACACAATGTGGCTGAAGCTTTCTTT.

The rearrangement links TRBV5-1 to TRBJ1-2; D is uncertain. Between the trimmed V and J ends, which lost 0 bases and 6 bases, there was a span of 6 bases. CDR3 length equals 12 residues. Looked up from germline, CDR1 is SGHRS and CDR2 is YFSETQ. The CDR3 is CASSLESHGYTF. The DNA for the CDR3 is TGCGCCAGCAGCTTGGAAAGTCATGGCTACACCTTC.

The chain carries TRBV10-3 and TRBJ1-2; tentative D call: TRBD1 (6 bases). The germline V gene encodes CDR1 ENHRY and CDR2 SYGVKD. The CDR3 totals 12 residues. V shed 9 bases and J shed 7 bases, with 15 bases lying between them. In nucleotides, the CDR3 is TGTGCCATGTATGGGGGCCAGGGTGGCTACACCTTC. Protein: CAMYGGQGGYTF.

The chain links TRBV7-6 to TRBJ1-3; 7 bases fit TRBD1. Germline V gene sequence: CDR1 SGHVS, CDR2 FNYEAQ. This CDR3 comprises 16 residues. Germline trimming cut 5 bases from V and 0 bases from J; bases unmatched to any gene: 7. Here the CDR3 reads CASSGQTGISGNTIYF. In DNA form, the CDR3 reads TGTGCCAGCAGCGGCCAGACAGGGATCTCTGGAAACACCATATATTTT.

The chain links TRBV4-3 to TRBJ2-6; D not certain. Trimming pared 0 bases from V and 1 base from J, leaving 7 bases between. In germline, CDR1 is LGHNA, CDR2 YSLEER. CDR3 length equals 16 residues. The CDR3 nucleotides are TGCGCCAGCAGCCAAGATCAAAGGTCTGGGGCCAACGTCCTGACTTTC. This gives the protein CASSQDQRSGANVLTF.

The genes are TRBV6-6 and TRBJ2-1; perhaps TRBD2 as D (5 bases). This CDR3 spans 11 amino acids. Germline V gives CDR1 MNHNY, CDR2 SVGAGI (reference sequence). V was shortened by 8 bases and J by 6 bases, with 8 bases between the two germline ends. The CDR3 DNA reads as TGTGCCAGCGGGGAGTTCAATGAGCAGTTCTTC. Translation: CASGEFNEQFF.

A note on this clone: One end of the junction fails to match germline, which may point to a read error. The chain links TRBV5-4 to TRBJ2-7, with 10 bases identical to TRBD1. This CDR3 region has 15 residues. Germline-derived CDR1 and CDR2 are SGHNT and YYREEE (reference sequence). As DNA, the CDR3 is TGTGCCAGCAGCTTGCATTTGGACAGGGGGTTGGAGCTCGAATTC. Residues: CASSLHLDRGLELEF.

The V gene is TRBV4-2, the J gene TRBJ1-1; 8 nucleotides align to TRBD1. Germline CDR1 is LGHNA and CDR2 is YNFKEQ. With V trimmed by 4 bases and J by 2 bases, 12 bases remained unmatched. The CDR3 covers 17 residues. CDR3 protein: CASSLGQGGAGNTEAFF. The CDR3 DNA reads TGTGCCAGCAGCCTCGGACAGGGCGGCGCAGGAAACACTGAAGCTTTCTTT.

The chain recombines TRBV6-6 with TRBJ1-2; possibly TRBD1 for D (5 bases). There are 14 residues in the CDR3. CDR1 and CDR2 (germline): MNHNY, SVGAGI (reference sequence). Trimming pared 3 bases from V and 5 bases from J, leaving 13 bases between. The CDR3 region has the DNA TGTGCCAGCAGTTATTCGGGGGTAGAGTATGGCTACACCTTC. Translated: CASSYSGVEYGYTF.